This T cell receptor (beta chain) originates from a study of blood T cell repertoires in COVID-19 (dated by TCRdb to 2019 to 2021). For context, the study as a whole: Samples from collaborators originated in the United States, Italy and Spain and spanned both the acute and convalescent phases of COVID-19. The material from the prospective study consisted of cDNA or gDNA derived from T cells, B-cell-depleted T cells, or PBMCs. Subjects who had been exposed to COVID-19, were actively infected with it, or had recovered from it provided the deeply sampled blood TCRbeta repertoires that made up the dataset. The repertoires were released in a freely available public database intended as a resource for research on the immune response to SARS-CoV-2. Samples were obtained from the ongoing ImmuneRACE study (first 160 participants) and from some 1,200 subjects provided by 6 global collaborators. The sample metadata nearly always contained a de-identified subject ID, COVID-19 status, age in years and sex. HLA class I and class II types, where available, came from metadata supplied by the sample provider rather than from assay-based typing.

Its CDR3 holds 13 amino acids, cysteine through phenylalanine. The DNA shown is the 39-base CDR3, in frame from base 1. The germline V and J ends show losses of 6 bases and 9 bases respectively, and no gene match explains 7 bases of the junction. Sequences MNHEY (CDR1) and SVGAGI (CDR2) are obtained from the germline V gene. The collaborating institutions used their own protocols to collect whole blood in K2EDTA tubes. For TCRbeta analysis, collaborator samples were shipped as frozen whole blood, as isolated PBMCs, or as DNA extracted from either sample type. TCRbeta CDR3 regions were amplified from genomic DNA using the immunoSEQ Assay, a bias-controlled multiplex PCR. On the authors' methods: Nucleated cell counts per sample were estimated from amplification of reference gene primers within the assay. To quantify the absolute abundance of each unique TCRbeta CDR3 rearrangement, sequence reads were collapsed and filtered. Productive Simpson clonality was computed per sample as the square root of Simpson's diversity index over productive rearrangements. In its TCRdb copy, this immuneACCESS table keeps in-frame sequences only and misses some clones. Where compared with another copy, unresolved V genes explain less than half of these, and the others have no known cause. The V and J calls and clone size are taken from that table; D and trimming were inferred from the DNA. Here the sample has some 180,000 clones; 80% occur a single time. The ten largest clones represent approximately 6.9% of the sample.

Points on this clone: Its antigen is still unknown. Base-call qualities are not available, and no considerably larger clone is one nucleotide away.

Points the paper makes about the study in general: The amount of clinical and demographic metadata varied by source and participant and was provided uncurated.

The rearranged segments are TRBV6-5 and TRBJ2-3, and 9 junctional nucleotides match TRBD2. Sequencing was carried out using peripheral blood. The TCR sequence derives from a man in his fifties or sixties with acute or convalescent COVID-19. CDR3 region: CASRPRGGPTQYF. The DNA reads TGTGCCAGCAGACCGCGGGGGGGCCCGACGCAGTATTTT.